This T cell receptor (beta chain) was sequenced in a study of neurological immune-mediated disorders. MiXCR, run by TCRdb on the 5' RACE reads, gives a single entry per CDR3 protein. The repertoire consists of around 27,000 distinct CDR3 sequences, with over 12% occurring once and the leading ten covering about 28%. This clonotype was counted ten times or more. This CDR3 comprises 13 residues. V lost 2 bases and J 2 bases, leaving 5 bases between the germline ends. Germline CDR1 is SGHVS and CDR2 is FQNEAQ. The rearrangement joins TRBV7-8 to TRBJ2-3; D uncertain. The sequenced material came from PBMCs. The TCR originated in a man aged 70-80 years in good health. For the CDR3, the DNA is TGTGCCAGCAGCTTATCCTACACAGATACGCAGTATTTT. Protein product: CASSLSYTDTQYF.